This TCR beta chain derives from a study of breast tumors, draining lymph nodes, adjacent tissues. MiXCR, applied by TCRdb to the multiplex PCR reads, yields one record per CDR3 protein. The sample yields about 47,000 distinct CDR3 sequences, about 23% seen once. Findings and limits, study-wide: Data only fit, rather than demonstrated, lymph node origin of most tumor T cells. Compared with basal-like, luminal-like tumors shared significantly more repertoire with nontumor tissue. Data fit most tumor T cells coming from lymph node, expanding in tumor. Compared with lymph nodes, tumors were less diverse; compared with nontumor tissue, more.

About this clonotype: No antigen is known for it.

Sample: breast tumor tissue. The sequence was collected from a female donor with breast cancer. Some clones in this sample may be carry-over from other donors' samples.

The DNA of the CDR3 is TGTGCCAGCAGTTTAGTATCGGGCAGCGCAGATACGCAGTATTTT. It is translated as CASSLVSGSADTQYF. The chain is built from TRBV12-3 or TRBV12-4 and TRBJ2-3; no clear D. Deletions cut 1 base from V and 4 bases from J, with 12 bases between. The CDR3 has 15 residues.